Each of the 20 T cell receptor beta chains below was sequenced from the same sample in a study of blood T cells in healthy people across ages (dated by TCRdb to 2014 to 2015). Library creation used 5' RACE. A second PCR of about 6 to 12 cycles was performed with a sample-barcoded 5' primer and a J-beta primer mix. TCRdb reanalyzed the raw reads on its own, using fastp at Q25 for trimming and MiXCR for clone calling, and kept in-frame beta chains. Each CDR3 protein gets just one entry, which takes the most common genes and DNA from the rows behind it. The sample profile shows fewer than 2 million distinct CDR3 sequences; around 40% of them were found once. Together, the top ten hold 20% to 25% of the sample. The sample consisted of blood. The receptor source for this set is a human donor in good health.

With regard to this clonotype: A much more abundant neighbour one base away suggests this may be a read error. This rearrangement joins TRBV12-3 or TRBV12-4 to TRBJ1-2; D unclear. CDR3 length equals 13 residues. CDR3 sequence: CTSSLEVAYGYTF. The CDR3 region has the DNA TGTACCAGCAGTTTAGAGGTGGCCTATGGCTACACCTTC.

Worth noting for this clonotype: A much more abundant neighbour one base away suggests this may be a read error. The chain is built from TRBV12-3 or TRBV12-4 and TRBJ2-1; D gene uncertain. The CDR3 is made up of 12 amino acids. V lost 3 bases, J lost 9 bases, and 9 bases lay in between. The CDR3: CASSFRPAEQFF. DNA for the CDR3: TGTGCCAGCAGTTTTCGCCCCGCTGAGCAGTTCTTC.

A few counts support this clonotype. The chain combines TRBV7-6 with TRBJ2-1; either TRBD1 or TRBD2 may supply D (5 bases each). CDR3 length: 14 amino acids. Looked up from germline, CDR1 is SGHVS and CDR2 is FNYEAQ. Trimming pared 1 base from V and 6 bases from J, leaving 10 bases between. CDR3 in DNA: TGTGCCAGCAGCTTAGGGGACGGAACCAATGAGCAGTTCTTC. It specifies CASSLGDGTNEQFF. Combining the CDR3 with reference TRBV7-6 and TRBJ2-1 gives the whole variable domain GAGVSQSPRYKVTKRGQDVALRCDPISGHVSLYWYRQALGQGPEFLTYFNYEAQQDKSGLPNDRFSAERPEGSISTLTIQRTEQRDSAMYRCASSLGDGTNEQFFGPGTRLTVL.

As regards this clonotype: Given a much more abundant clone one base away, this may be a read error. The J gene is TRBJ2-6, the V gene TRBV11-1; TRBD1 might be the D (5 bases). CDR3 length: 16 residues. V was cut by 2 bases and J by 8 bases, with 16 bases left in between. Germline-derived CDR1 and CDR2 are SGHAT and FQDESV (reference sequence). CDR3 sequence reads: CASSLFSGSGTNVLTF. CDR3 DNA sequence: TGTGCCAGCAGCTTATTTTCAGGTTCAGGGACCAACGTCCTGACTTTC.

Comment on this clonotype: A junction boundary mismatches the germline segment, possibly from a read error. The V call is TRBV6-1, the J call TRBJ2-5; a weak D match, TRBD2 (8 bases). Germline V gene lookup returns CDR1 MNHNS and CDR2 SASEGT. There are 15 residues in the CDR3. The DNA for the CDR3 is TGCGCCAGCAGCTTGGCGGGGGGACAGCGGGAGACCCAGTACTTC. Amino acid sequence: CASSLAGGQRETQYF.

The chain couples TRBV24-1 to TRBJ2-5; no reliable D call. Trimming removed 3 bases at V and 10 bases at J, with 17 bases between. Germline assignment: CDR1 KGHDR and CDR2 SFDVKD. The CDR3 covers 14 residues. The CDR3 is CATSDPAANLIQYF. Written as DNA, the CDR3 is TGTGCCACCAGTGATCCGGCGGCGAACTTAATCCAGTACTTC.

This chain connects TRBV2 to TRBJ1-2; D perhaps matches TRBD1 (5 bases). V lost 2 bases, J lost 6 bases, and 10 bases lay in between. CDR3 length: 13 residues. Germline CDR1 and CDR2: SNHLY and FYNNEI. CDR3 region: CASSESSGHGYTF. CDR3 DNA: TGTGCCAGCAGTGAATCGTCGGGGCATGGCTACACCTTC. Combining the CDR3 with reference TRBV2 and TRBJ1-2 gives the whole variable domain EPEVTQTPSHQVTQMGQEVILRCVPISNHLYFYWYRQILGQKVEFLVSFYNNEISEKSEIFDDQFSVERPDGSNFTLKIRSTKLEDSAMYFCASSESSGHGYTFGSGTRLTVV.

The J gene is TRBJ1-5, the V gene TRBV7-2, with D maybe TRBD1 (5 bases). Germline values: CDR1 SGHTA, CDR2 FQGNSA. CDR3 length: 18 amino acids. Deletions cut 1 base from V and 0 bases from J, with 16 bases between. The CDR3 DNA is TGTGCCAGCAGCTTAGGGGTTCTTGTCCAGGGTAGCAATCAGCCCCAGCATTTT. It codes for CASSLGVLVQGSNQPQHF.

The genes are TRBV7-2 and TRBJ1-1; the match to TRBD1 covers 8 bases. Per germline, CDR1 SGHTA and CDR2 FQGNSA. Trimming at V came to 1 base and at J to 4 bases, leaving 5 bases not matched to a gene. The CDR3 covers 15 residues. The CDR3 loop reads CASSLVQGASTEAFF. CDR3 sequence (DNA): TGTGCCAGCAGCTTAGTTCAGGGGGCGAGCACTGAAGCTTTCTTT.

The J gene is TRBJ2-1, the V gene TRBV7-2; TRBD2 matches 8 bases. With V trimmed by 4 bases and J by 6 bases, 11 bases remained unmatched. This CDR3 has 16 amino acids. Germline lookup yields CDR1 SGHTA and CDR2 FQGNSA. The CDR3 coding sequence is TGTGCCAGCAGCTGGGGGGTGGGACTAGTAATCAATGAGCAGTTCTTC. As protein: CASSWGVGLVINEQFF.

This clonotype was detected only a few times. The junction does not match germline at one end; this may be a read error. The V gene is TRBV9, the J gene TRBJ1-2; 8 nucleotides align to TRBD1. The CDR3 consists of 14 residues. Germline values: CDR1 SGDLS, CDR2 YYNGEE. The CDR3, as DNA: TGTGCCAGTAGCGAGAATCAGGGGGCGATCGGCTACACCTTC. This codes for CASSENQGAIGYTF.

This chain links TRBV9 with TRBJ1-2, with D unclear. CDR1 SGDLS and CDR2 YYNGEE come from the germline V gene. V was shortened by 0 bases and J by 2 bases, with 11 bases between the two germline ends. This CDR3 comprises 15 residues. CDR3 in DNA: TGTGCCAGCAGCGTAGAGGCAGGATCAAACTATGGCTACACCTTC. This sequence encodes CASSVEAGSNYGYTF.

This clonotype was detected a few times. The CDR3 DNA is TGCAGTGCTAGCGAACAGCGTGCGCCCTACGAGCAGTACTTC. As protein: CSASEQRAPYEQYF. The genes are TRBV20-1 and TRBJ2-7; D remains unclear. This CDR3 has 14 residues. Germline V gene data show CDR1 as DFQATT and CDR2 as SNEGSKA (reference sequence). V shed 3 bases and J shed 2 bases, with 14 bases lying between them.

This clonotype was observed a few times. The chain recombines TRBV20-1 with TRBJ2-1, with D possibly called TRBD1 or TRBD2 (5 bases each). This CDR3 is 15 amino acids long. V was shortened by 6 bases and J by 4 bases, with 19 bases between the two germline ends. Germline-derived CDR1 and CDR2 are DFQATT and SNEGSKA (reference sequence). CDR3 sequence: CSARSIGDQYNEQFF. The DNA for the CDR3 is TGCAGTGCGCGTTCAATCGGGGACCAATACAATGAGCAGTTCTTC.

The DNA for the CDR3 is TGTGCCAGCACCCTGGGGGGGAGAGTCCGGTCCTACGAGCAGTACTTC. This sequence encodes CASTLGGRVRSYEQYF. The V gene is TRBV28, the J gene TRBJ2-7; 7 positions match TRBD2. This CDR3 region has 16 residues. CDR1 and CDR2 from the germline V gene are MDHEN and SYDVKM. With 7 bases clipped from V and 1 base from J, the junction kept 13 bases outside the gene matches.

On this clonotype itself: One base away lies a much larger clone, so this may be a sequencing read error. CDR3 amino acids: CASSFGVYQYF. As DNA, the CDR3 is TGTGCCAGCAGTTTCGGGGTGTATCAGTACTTC. The chain combines TRBV12-3 or TRBV12-4 with TRBJ2-4; tentative D call: TRBD2 (5 bases). V lost 3 bases and J lost 12, with 9 bases in between. The CDR3 has 11 amino acids.

This clonotype was recorded many times. The chain employs TRBV18 and TRBJ2-7; TRBD1 matches 11 bases. With V trimmed by 3 bases and J by 4 bases, 2 bases remained unmatched. This CDR3 has 14 amino acids. Germline V CDR1 and CDR2: KGHSH, LQKENI. CDR3 sequence reads: CASSPGDRGYEQYF. The CDR3 DNA reads as TGTGCCAGCTCACCCGGGGACAGGGGGTACGAGCAGTACTTC. Drawing the rest from reference TRBV18 and TRBJ2-7, the complete variable domain is NAGVMQNPRHLVRRRGQEARLRCSPMKGHSHVYWYRQLPEEGLKFMVYLQKENIIDESGMPKERFSAEFPKEGPSILRIQQVVRGDSAAYFCASSPGDRGYEQYFGPGTRLTVT.

The chain couples TRBV6-5 to TRBJ1-5; 9 bases are a match to TRBD1. Germline-derived CDR1 and CDR2 are MNHEY and SVGAGI. CDR3 length: 15 amino acids. After removal of 6 bases from V and 1 base from J, the junction contained 4 bases not matched to a gene. In DNA, the CDR3 is TGTGCCAGCAGCACTGGGACAGGGAGCAATCAGCCCCAGCATTTT. This encodes CASSTGTGSNQPQHF.

The rearrangement uses TRBV27 and TRBJ2-5; the D is unclear. This CDR3 spans 10 amino acids. V was cut by 7 bases and J by 5 bases, with 5 bases left in between. Germline assignment: CDR1 MNHEY and CDR2 SMNVEV (reference sequence). The CDR3 loop is CASMGETQYF. The CDR3, as DNA: TGTGCCAGCATGGGTGAGACCCAGTACTTC.

This chain uses TRBV4-3 with TRBJ1-2; tentative D call: TRBD1 (6 bases). V was shortened by 6 bases and J by 4 bases, with 12 bases between the two germline ends. The CDR3 is 13 amino acids. From germline, CDR1 is LGHNA and CDR2 YSLEER. The CDR3 coding sequence is TGCGCCAGCAGTAACGACAGGAGCTATGGCTACACCTTC. This gives the protein CASSNDRSYGYTF.